This entry lists 28 T cell receptor beta chains sequenced from one sample in a study of blood T cells in healthy people across ages. Together with a sample-barcoded 5' primer, a J-beta primer mix was included in a second PCR lasting roughly 7 to 11 cycles. TCRdb processed the 5' RACE reads anew with MiXCR; each CDR3 protein has one entry. The table shows roughly 1,500,000 distinct CDR3 sequences, with about 43% occurring only once. Sample: blood. All receptors derive from a woman aged 18-29 years in good health.

DNA of the CDR3: TGTGCCAGCAGTACCGGACAGAAAGCTAACTATGGCTACACCTTC. Protein product: CASSTGQKANYGYTF. The chain uses TRBV27 and TRBJ1-2; a weak D match, TRBD1 (6 bases). V lost 5 bases to trimming and J lost 0 bases, with 13 bases between them. Germline CDR1 MNHEY, CDR2 SMNVEV (reference sequence). CDR3 size: 15 residues.

V is TRBV20-1 and J is TRBJ2-7, with D maybe TRBD1 (5 bases). V lost 6 bases to trimming and J lost 3 bases, with 15 bases between them. Germline loops: CDR1 DFQATT, CDR2 SNEGSKA (reference sequence). This CDR3 contains 13 residues. CDR3 sequence: CSAKPDNYYEQYF. CDR3 coding DNA: TGCAGTGCCAAACCGGACAACTACTACGAGCAGTACTTC.

The chain has TRBV9 and TRBJ2-7; TRBD2 might be the D (6 bases). The CDR3 is made up of 15 amino acids. Germline values: CDR1 SGDLS, CDR2 YYNGEE. V lost 3 bases and J 0 bases, leaving 13 bases between the germline ends. In nucleotides, the CDR3 is TGTGCCAGCAGCGGCGGCGGGACGGCCTCCTACGAGCAGTACTTC. It specifies CASSGGGTASYEQYF. Together with reference TRBV9 and TRBJ2-7, the CDR3 gives the full variable domain: DSGVTQTPKHLITATGQRVTLRCSPRSGDLSVYWYQQSLDQGLQFLIQYYNGEERAKGNILERFSAQQFPDLHSELNLSSLELGDSALYFCASSGGGTASYEQYFGPGTRLTVT.

V is TRBV20-1 and J is TRBJ2-5; D may be TRBD2 (7 bases). Between the trimmed V and J ends, which lost 5 bases and 5 bases, there was a span of 18 bases. The CDR3 contains 14 residues. Germline assignment: CDR1 DFQATT and CDR2 SNEGSKA (reference sequence). The CDR3: CSALLRGAWETQYF. CDR3 bases: TGCAGTGCTCTACTACGGGGGGCCTGGGAGACCCAGTACTTC.

The V call is TRBV20-1, the J call TRBJ2-5; TRBD2 agrees at 8 bases. The closer fit of TRBJ2-7 to the DNA end suggests the J call may be wrong. CDR3 length: 13 residues. Germline values: CDR1 DFQATT, CDR2 SNEGSKA (reference sequence). The CDR3 reads CSAPTAGGYEQYF. CDR3 coding DNA: TGCAGTGCCCCCACCGCGGGAGGTTACGAGCAGTACTTC.

The gene calls are TRBV7-9 and TRBJ2-5; 7 nucleotides line up with TRBD2. The DNA end is more similar to TRBJ2-7, so the J call may be wrong. CDR1 is SEHNR, CDR2 FQNEAQ, per germline (reference sequence). There are 14 residues in the CDR3. This chain's CDR3 is CASSQFSSGYEQYF. In DNA form, the CDR3 reads TGTGCCAGCAGCCAGTTCTCTAGCGGCTACGAGCAGTACTTC.

This clonotype appeared a few times. The chain links TRBV14 to TRBJ2-5; the D is unclear. This CDR3 has 14 amino acids. Germline V gene data show CDR1 as SGHDN and CDR2 as FVKESK. Trimming removed 3 bases from V and 5 bases from J, with 13 bases in between. CDR3 coding DNA: TGTGCCAGCAGCCAGGGTGCGCGTTCGGAGACCCAGTACTTC. Amino acid sequence: CASSQGARSETQYF.

This clonotype was found once. The chain joins TRBV12-3 or TRBV12-4 to TRBJ2-2; a possible D gene is TRBD1 (5 bases). Trimming left V 3 bases short and J 1 base short, with 9 bases between. The CDR3 spans 15 residues. The CDR3 sequence: CASSFQGMNTGELFF. In DNA, the CDR3 is TGTGCCAGCAGTTTTCAGGGTATGAACACCGGGGAGCTGTTTTTT.

As concerns this clonotype: The junction shows a germline mismatch at one end, possibly a read error. The chain links TRBV12-3 or TRBV12-4 to TRBJ2-3; D remains ambiguous. CDR3 size: 14 residues. Here the CDR3 DNA reads TGTGTCAGCAGTTTAGTGAAGGGCACAGATACGCAGTATTTT. Protein product: CVSSLVKGTDTQYF.

The rearrangement links TRBV6-5 to TRBJ1-1; D possibly corresponds to TRBD1 (6 bases). There are 15 residues in the CDR3. V was cut by 0 bases and J by 1 base, with 9 bases left in between. Germline loops: CDR1 MNHEY, CDR2 SVGAGI. CDR3 DNA: TGTGCCAGCAGTTACTCGGCAGGGGCGAACACTGAAGCTTTCTTT. Translation gives CASSYSAGANTEAFF.

This clonotype was seen a handful of times. This sequence joins TRBV4-1 and TRBJ2-3; 12 bases fit TRBD2. V shed 1 base and J 6 bases; nucleotides not matched to a gene: 11. The CDR3 runs 18 residues. The V gene's germline CDR1 is MGHRA and CDR2 YSYEKL. In nucleotides, the CDR3 is TGCGCCAGCAGCCAAGCCACCCTAGCGGGGGGGATTCGCGATACGCAGTATTTT. Translation: CASSQATLAGGIRDTQYF.

This clonotype showed up just a few times. This rearrangement joins TRBV6-8 to TRBJ1-2; D is possibly TRBD1 (5 bases). The CDR3 totals 13 residues. Looked up from germline, CDR1 is MNHGY and CDR2 is SAAAGT. The CDR3 reads CLRDLPYNYGYTF. The DNA for the CDR3 is TGTCTTCGGGACCTTCCCTATAACTATGGCTACACCTTC.

The CDR3 here is CSASKFDRDNNSPLHF. The CDR3 region has the DNA TGCAGTGCTAGCAAATTTGACAGGGATAATAATTCACCCCTCCACTTT. The J gene is TRBJ1-6, the V gene TRBV20-1; 7 bases match TRBD1. Germline V gene lookup returns CDR1 DFQATT and CDR2 SNEGSKA (reference sequence). V dropped 3 bases and J dropped 5; count of bases not matched to a gene: 10. CDR3 size: 16 residues.

This chain links TRBV20-1 with TRBJ2-2, with 11 nucleotides matching TRBD2. The length of the CDR3 is 15 residues. V lost 6 bases and J lost 2; bases outside the gene matches: 5. Germline loops: CDR1 DFQATT, CDR2 SNEGSKA (reference sequence). This CDR3 is CSAQLAGVNTGELFF. In DNA form, the CDR3 reads TGCAGTGCCCAACTAGCGGGGGTAAACACCGGGGAGCTGTTTTTT.

This clonotype was detected a few times. V usage is TRBV5-5 and J usage is TRBJ2-7, with D possibly being TRBD2 (5 bases). The J call may be mistaken, given a closer DNA end match to TRBJ2-5. Germline V CDR1 and CDR2: SGHKS, YYEKEE (reference sequence). The CDR3 runs to 13 residues. The CDR3 protein is CASTVEVRETQYF. Written as DNA, the CDR3 is TGTGCCAGCACCGTGGAGGTTCGAGAGACCCAGTACTTC.

The chain carries TRBV29-1 and TRBJ1-2; D not certain. Germline V lookup: CDR1 SQVTM, CDR2 ANQGSEA. The CDR3 runs 12 residues. The V end was cut by 7 bases, the J end by 5 bases, with 14 bases between. The CDR3 here is CSDGGGEYGYTF. As DNA, the CDR3 is TGCAGCGACGGCGGCGGAGAGTATGGCTACACCTTC.

This sequence joins TRBV6-5 and TRBJ2-5; D call uncertain. The closer fit of TRBJ2-7 to the DNA end suggests the J call may be wrong. This CDR3 comprises 16 residues. The germline gives CDR1 MNHEY, CDR2 SVGAGI. In DNA form, the CDR3 reads TGTGCCAGCAGTCCTACCGGGCCGAGCTTTGGCTACGAGCAGTACTTC. The encoded protein is CASSPTGPSFGYEQYF.

The chain is built from TRBV20-1 and TRBJ2-7, with D possibly matching TRBD1 (8 bases). The CDR3 consists of 17 residues. The germline gives CDR1 DFQATT, CDR2 SNEGSKA (reference sequence). Trimming took off 4 bases at V and 4 bases at J, with 26 bases between the two ends. The CDR3 here is CSATRAGGGGANYEQYF. In DNA, the CDR3 is TGCAGTGCTACCCGAGCAGGGGGCGGGGGAGCGAATTACGAGCAGTACTTC.

This clonotype has a single count. The rearrangement joins TRBV10-3 to TRBJ1-1, with unresolved D. The germline gives CDR1 ENHRY, CDR2 SYGVKD. Trimming removed 3 bases from V and 6 bases from J, with 11 bases in between. CDR3 size: 13 residues. Here the CDR3 reads CAISDSSRPEAFF. The CDR3 nucleotides are TGTGCCATCAGTGATTCGAGTCGACCTGAAGCTTTCTTT.

V and J are TRBV2 and TRBJ2-4; D is undetermined. The germline gives CDR1 SNHLY, CDR2 FYNNEI. Deletions cut 8 bases from V and 5 bases from J, with 10 bases between. The CDR3 has 12 residues. CDR3 in DNA: TGTGCCAGCGGAAAGGCCGAAAACATTCAGTACTTC. Translating gives CASGKAENIQYF.

The gene calls are TRBV28 and TRBJ2-3; 7 bases agree with TRBD2. The V segment lost 7 bases and the J segment 2 bases; nucleotides outside the gene matches: 6. Germline-derived CDR1 and CDR2 are MDHEN and SYDVKM. The CDR3 is 14 residues long. The CDR3 DNA sequence: TGTGCCAGCACTCGGGGGGTAATCACAGATACGCAGTATTTT. It translates to CASTRGVITDTQYF.

The rearrangement joins TRBV12-3 or TRBV12-4 to TRBJ2-1; D remains unclear. The closer fit of TRBJ2-7 to the DNA end suggests the J call may be wrong. CDR3 length: 12 amino acids. CDR3 coding DNA: TGTGCCAGCAGGACTGGGTACAATGAGCAGTACTTC. As protein: CASRTGYNEQYF.

This clonotype appeared once. The genes are TRBV5-1 and TRBJ1-1; D unclear. The CDR3 consists of 14 residues. The V end lost 0 bases, the J end lost 1 base, and 7 bases lay between the germline ends. CDR1 is SGHRS, CDR2 YFSETQ, per germline. The CDR3 here is CASSLEYQNTEAFF. CDR3 coding DNA: TGCGCCAGCAGCTTGGAGTATCAGAACACTGAAGCTTTCTTT.

The V call is TRBV9, the J call TRBJ1-1; 7 bases agree with TRBD1. Germline loops: CDR1 SGDLS, CDR2 YYNGEE. Germline trimming cut 3 bases from V and 0 bases from J; bases unmatched to any gene: 8. There are 16 residues in the CDR3. In DNA form, the CDR3 reads TGTGCCAGCAGCGCGTGGGACAGCCCTATGAACACTGAAGCTTTCTTT. This sequence encodes CASSAWDSPMNTEAFF.

The rearrangement uses TRBV6-2 or TRBV6-3 and TRBJ2-5; 7 bases agree with TRBD1. The J call is uncertain, as TRBJ2-7 better fits the DNA end. The CDR3 is 16 amino acids. Germline V gives CDR1 MNHEY, CDR2 SVGEGT. The CDR3 spells CASSLPADRPFYEQYF. For the CDR3, the DNA is TGTGCCAGCAGTCTCCCCGCGGACAGGCCTTTCTACGAGCAGTACTTC.

The V call is TRBV20-1, the J call TRBJ1-2; D is possibly TRBD1 (6 bases). The CDR3 has 14 residues. CDR1 and CDR2 from the germline V gene are DFQATT and SNEGSKA (reference sequence). With 5 bases removed from V and 7 bases from J, the gap between germline ends came to 20 bases. CDR3 residues: CSAGGTTGSSGYTF. The CDR3, as DNA: TGCAGTGCTGGAGGGACAACAGGGTCGAGTGGCTACACCTTC.

This clonotype was observed a few times. The chain links TRBV5-1 to TRBJ2-3; no firm D call. Trimming took 0 bases from V and 0 from J, leaving 17 bases between them. This CDR3 spans 18 amino acids. CDR1 and CDR2 from the germline V gene are SGHRS and YFSETQ. The CDR3 loop reads CASSLEAYRPSSTDTQYF. The CDR3 nucleotides read TGCGCCAGCAGCTTGGAAGCGTACAGACCTTCTAGCACAGATACGCAGTATTTT.

The rearrangement uses TRBV20-1 and TRBJ2-3; 8 nucleotides agree with TRBD2. J lost 6 bases, V lost 1 base, and 6 bases had no gene match. The CDR3 covers 14 residues. The V gene's germline CDR1 is DFQATT and CDR2 SNEGSKA (reference sequence). The CDR3 nucleotides read TGCAGTGCTAGAGCCAGCGGGAGCCCCGATACGCAGTATTTT. Translating it yields CSARASGSPDTQYF.